This section outlines one TCR beta chain sequence together with its context. The antigen is unknown. The sample comes from a study of cytomegalovirus exposure and HLA in healthy donors. Across the whole study: As an earlier analysis found, about 179 million T cells yielded 95 million to 130 million unique TCR beta sequences.

With V trimmed by 6 bases and J by 7 bases, 9 bases remained unmatched. From germline, CDR1 is KGHSH and CDR2 LQKENI. The CDR3 totals 14 residues. The PCR ran on 60 Vbeta and 13 Jbeta primers. Measured with immunoSEQ multiplex PCR; TCRdb has only the in-frame clones, and not every one. The sample has 150,000 to 200,000 clones; 80% to 90% are singletons. Broader study findings: Many donors shared some public TCRs, even though most TCR sequences were rare.

Sample: PBMCs. The TCR was taken from a woman between 18 and 29 years old in good health and CMV-seronegative. This chain uses TRBV18 with TRBJ2-7; 10 nucleotides agree with TRBD2. The CDR3: CASSLIQREGEQYF. CDR3 DNA sequence: TGTGCCAGCTCCCTTATCCAGCGGGAGGGGGAGCAGTACTTC.